The 23 T cell receptor beta chains reported below all come from one sample, sequenced in a study of PD-L1 blockade in urothelial cancer. TCRdb's copy holds only in-frame clones and misses some; the assay was immunoSEQ multiplex PCR. The sample lists about 100,000 clones; roughly nine tenths were seen once. The sample in question was PBMCs, obtained around atezolizumab (anti-PD-L1) treatment. All receptors derive from a woman aged 80 or over with urothelial cancer.

This chain uses TRBV6-5 with TRBJ2-4, with a possible D match to TRBD1 (7 bases). This CDR3 has 14 residues. Between the trimmed V and J ends, which lost 0 bases and 6 bases, there was a span of 9 bases. Germline assignment: CDR1 MNHEY and CDR2 SVGAGI. The CDR3 coding sequence is TGTGCCAGCAGTTACTCCCAGGGGGGAAACATTCAGTACTTC. Translating it yields CASSYSQGGNIQYF.

This chain links TRBV27 with TRBJ2-7; D may be TRBD2 (7 bases). Looked up from germline, CDR1 is MNHEY and CDR2 is SMNVEV (reference sequence). The CDR3 has 14 amino acids. V was shortened by 7 bases and J by 6 bases, with 19 bases between the two germline ends. The CDR3 nucleotides are TGTGCCAGCAAGGGGGGGGCGGGAGTTTTCGAGCAGTACTTC. It yields the protein CASKGGAGVFEQYF.

The chain employs TRBV9 and TRBJ2-1; 9 nucleotides agree with TRBD1. Unmatched junction bases numbered 5, after V lost 4 bases and J lost 0 bases. This CDR3 is 16 amino acids long. The germline gives CDR1 SGDLS, CDR2 YYNGEE. The CDR3 DNA sequence: TGTGCCAGCAGCCCGACGACAGGGGGCTCCTACAATGAGCAGTTCTTC. It is translated as CASSPTTGGSYNEQFF.

The rearrangement uses TRBV2 and TRBJ2-3; 14 bases map to TRBD2. This CDR3 has 21 residues. The germline V gene encodes CDR1 SNHLY and CDR2 FYNNEI. J gave up 2 bases and V 2 bases, and 15 bases lay outside the gene matches. The CDR3, as DNA: TGTGCCAGCAGTGAAATCCCGACTAGCGGGAGGGCCGTCACTGACACAGATACGCAGTATTTT. The encoded protein is CASSEIPTSGRAVTDTDTQYF.

The gene calls are TRBV7-9 and TRBJ1-1; 10 bases agree with TRBD1. Germline loops: CDR1 SEHNR, CDR2 FQNEAQ (reference sequence). The CDR3 contains 16 residues. V trimming: 4 bases; J trimming: 1 base; junction bases outside the gene matches: 6. This chain's CDR3 is CASSSSGTGENTEAFF. The DNA for the CDR3 is TGTGCCAGCAGCTCGTCCGGGACAGGGGAGAACACTGAAGCTTTCTTT.

This clone was counted only a few times. V usage is TRBV10-2 and J usage is TRBJ1-2, with D unresolved. Germline values: CDR1 WSHSY, CDR2 SAAADI. Trimming left V 5 bases short and J 4 bases short, with 5 bases between. This CDR3 contains 11 residues. CDR3 sequence reads: CASSPSYGYTF. CDR3 nucleotide sequence: TGCGCCAGCAGTCCATCCTATGGCTACACCTTC.

This clone was detected a few times. The chain combines TRBV11-2 with TRBJ1-1; D may be TRBD1 (5 bases). V was clipped by 5 bases and J by 6 bases, with 19 bases between them. Looked up from germline, CDR1 is SGHAT and CDR2 is FQNNGV. This CDR3 has 15 amino acids. CDR3 in amino acids: CASSTRRGEDPEAFF. In DNA, the CDR3 is TGTGCCAGCAGCACGAGACGGGGGGAGGATCCTGAAGCTTTCTTT.

This rearrangement joins TRBV5-1 to TRBJ1-4, with 9 bases lining up with TRBD1. After removal of 0 bases from V and 8 bases from J, the junction contained 8 bases not matched to a gene. The germline V gene has CDR1 SGHRS and CDR2 YFSETQ. The CDR3 consists of 16 residues. The DNA of the CDR3 is TGCGCCAGCAGCTTGGGGGACAGGGTGGGAGACGAAAAACTGTTTTTT. Its translation is CASSLGDRVGDEKLFF.

V gene TRBV30 combines with J gene TRBJ2-5; 10 nucleotides match TRBD2. V shed 4 bases, J shed 2 bases, and the junction held 4 bases outside the gene matches. Germline CDR1 GTSNPN, CDR2 SVGIG (reference sequence). CDR3 size: 14 residues. CDR3 nucleotides: TGTGCCTGGACTAGCGGGAGTATTCAAGAGACCCAGTACTTC. As protein: CAWTSGSIQETQYF.

The gene calls are TRBV6-6 and TRBJ1-2; 8 bases match TRBD1. CDR3 length equals 13 residues. From germline, CDR1 is MNHNY and CDR2 SVGAGI (reference sequence). The trim removed 8 bases at V and 5 bases at J, leaving 7 bases unmatched. Here the CDR3 DNA reads TGTGCCAGCGGGGGACAGGTCAAGTATGGCTACACCTTC. Amino acid sequence: CASGGQVKYGYTF.

The V and J genes are TRBV7-9 and TRBJ2-2, with 7 bases matching TRBD1. The CDR3 runs 16 residues. Trimming took 6 bases from V and 1 from J; bases not matched to a gene: 8. The germline gives CDR1 SEHNR, CDR2 FQNEAQ (reference sequence). CDR3 loop: CASRPPGQRNTGELFF. The CDR3 DNA reads TGTGCCAGCAGACCGCCGGGACAGCGGAACACCGGGGAGCTGTTTTTT.

This chain connects TRBV7-3 to TRBJ1-3; D is possibly TRBD1 (6 bases). The CDR3 is 14 residues long. V was shortened by 3 bases and J by 0 bases, with 6 bases between the two germline ends. The germline V gene encodes CDR1 SGHTA and CDR2 FQGTGA. The CDR3 loop is CASSLTGSGNTIYF. CDR3 in DNA: TGTGCCAGCAGCTTGACAGGCTCTGGAAACACCATATATTTT.

The V gene is TRBV12-5, the J gene TRBJ2-5, with 10 nucleotides matching TRBD2. The CDR3 has 15 amino acids. CDR1 LGHNT and CDR2 FRNRAP come from the germline V gene. V was clipped by 1 base and J by 1 base; unmatched bases: 0. The DNA of the CDR3 is TGTGCTAGTGGTTTGGGACTAGCGGGCCAAGAGACCCAGTACTTC. As protein: CASGLGLAGQETQYF. Full variable domain (missing parts from reference TRBV12-5 and TRBJ2-5): DARVTQTPRHKVTEMGQEVTMRCQPILGHNTVFWYRQTMMQGLELLAYFRNRAPLDDSGMPKDRFSAEMPDATLATLKIQPSEPRDSAVYFCASGLGLAGQETQYFGPGTRLLVL.

The rearrangement joins TRBV7-2 to TRBJ2-1; D is possibly TRBD1 (6 bases). CDR3 size: 14 residues. The V gene lost 1 base and the J gene lost 5 bases, with 9 bases spanning the gap. In germline, CDR1 is SGHTA, CDR2 FQGNSA. CDR3 coding DNA: TGTGCCAGCAGCTTAGTCAGGGGCAACAATGAGCAGTTCTTC. It translates to CASSLVRGNNEQFF.

This clone is judged medium-sized. V gene TRBV27 combines with J gene TRBJ1-2, with D perhaps matching TRBD1 (5 bases). Germline assignment: CDR1 MNHEY and CDR2 SMNVEV (reference sequence). The CDR3 length is 13 residues. Trimming left V 3 bases short and J 8 bases short, with 13 bases between. CDR3 nucleotide sequence: TGTGCCAGCAGTTTGGGACTACGGGAGGGCTACACCTTC. This gives the protein CASSLGLREGYTF.

For the CDR3, the DNA is TGTGCCACGGGGGGCACTGAAGCTTTCTTT. Translation gives CATGGTEAFF. The V gene is TRBV5-8, the J gene TRBJ1-1; weak D call: TRBD1 (5 bases). Per germline, CDR1 SGHTS and CDR2 YDEGEE. CDR3 length equals 10 residues. V was clipped by 9 bases and J by 4 bases, with 7 bases between them.

The CDR3 DNA reads TGTGCCATCGGACTGCTCGGCCACGAGCAGTACTTC. This codes for CAIGLLGHEQYF. The chain couples TRBV6-1 to TRBJ2-7; D is perhaps TRBD2 (5 bases). The CDR3 has 12 amino acids. Trimming took off 10 bases at V and 5 bases at J, with 15 bases between the two ends. Germline values: CDR1 MNHNS, CDR2 SASEGT.

The CDR3, as DNA: TGTGCCAGCAGGTACAGGGGCATGAACACTGAAGCTTTCTTT. Its protein product is CASRYRGMNTEAFF. The chain recombines TRBV28 with TRBJ1-1; 7 nucleotides align to TRBD1. V shed 6 bases, J shed 0 bases, and the junction held 4 bases outside the gene matches. There are 14 residues in the CDR3. Germline V CDR1 and CDR2: MDHEN, SYDVKM.

The chain recombines TRBV12-5 with TRBJ2-7, with D uncertain. This CDR3 spans 14 amino acids. The V end lost 0 bases, the J end lost 3 bases, and 9 bases lay between the germline ends. The germline V gene encodes CDR1 LGHNT and CDR2 FRNRAP. The CDR3 sequence: CASGLVKLYYEQYF. The CDR3, as DNA: TGTGCTAGTGGTTTGGTCAAGCTTTACTACGAGCAGTACTTC.

The chain links TRBV11-2 to TRBJ2-1; D gene ambiguous. V lost 5 bases to trimming and J lost 9 bases, with 14 bases between them. The CDR3 contains 13 residues. The germline V gene has CDR1 SGHAT and CDR2 FQNNGV. The DNA for the CDR3 is TGTGCCAGCAGCCAAAGTCGCCCGGGTGAGCAGTTCTTC. Protein product: CASSQSRPGEQFF.

The chain links TRBV30 to TRBJ1-4; 8 bases line up with TRBD1. The CDR3 runs to 14 residues. CDR1 and CDR2 (germline): GTSNPN, SVGIG (reference sequence). With 8 bases clipped from V and 7 bases from J, the junction kept 12 bases outside the gene matches. The CDR3 DNA sequence: TGTGCCGGACGGTCGCAGGGGGCGGGTGAAAAACTGTTTTTT. It yields the protein CAGRSQGAGEKLFF.

This chain links TRBV30 with TRBJ2-1; 11 nucleotides line up with TRBD2. Germline lookup yields CDR1 GTSNPN and CDR2 SVGIG (reference sequence). The CDR3 totals 14 residues. J was trimmed by 9 bases and V by 0 bases; bases with no gene match: 4. This chain's CDR3 is CAWSVLAGVGEQFF. The CDR3 region has the DNA TGTGCCTGGAGTGTACTAGCGGGAGTGGGTGAGCAGTTCTTC.

This clone was seen just once. The J gene is TRBJ1-5, the V gene TRBV16, with 7 bases that match TRBD1. The trim removed 4 bases at V and 1 base at J, leaving 4 bases unmatched. Per the germline V gene, CDR1 is KGHSY and CDR2 is FQNENV. The CDR3 spans 15 residues. The CDR3 sequence is CASSPFRGSNQPQHF. The CDR3 bases are TGTGCCAGCAGCCCGTTCAGGGGGAGCAATCAGCCCCAGCATTTT. Looking up the rest from reference TRBV16 and TRBJ1-5 gives the full variable domain: GEEVAQTPKHLVRGEGQKAKLYCAPIKGHSYVFWYQQVLKNEFKFLISFQNENVFDETGMPKERFSAKCLPNSPCSLEIQATKLEDSAVYFCASSPFRGSNQPQHFGDGTRLSIL.